A single sample is the source of the 26 T cell receptor beta chains below, sequenced in a study of regulatory T cells in long-lasting Graves disease. Time point of the sample: newly diagnosed GD, antithyroid drugs for less than 3 months. PBMCs were the source of the RNA used for TCR sequencing. Construction of TCR beta libraries relied on iRepertoire HTBI primers and on Arm-PCR targeting CDR3 regions. TCRdb reprocessed the multiplex PCR reads with MiXCR, giving one entry per CDR3 protein. The sample yields about 560,000 distinct CDR3 sequences, 15% to 20% seen once. These records were also assigned to another study, of T cells in Graves' hyperthyroidism and ophthalmopathy.

The specimen was peripheral blood mononuclear cells (PBMCs), collected at new diagnosis, from a patient treated with antithyroid drugs. These TCRs come from a man in his late teens or twenties with Graves disease.

This clonotype has more than one count but fewer than ten. The chain joins TRBV5-1 to TRBJ2-7; a weak D match, TRBD2 (5 bases). Germline V gives CDR1 SGHRS, CDR2 YFSETQ. Trimming removed 0 bases from V and 6 bases from J, with 19 bases in between. The CDR3 is 16 amino acids. The CDR3: CASSLEVGSLESEQYF. In DNA form, the CDR3 reads TGCGCCAGCAGCTTGGAAGTAGGGAGTTTGGAGAGCGAGCAGTACTTC. Variable domain in full (rest from reference TRBV5-1 and TRBJ2-7): KAGVTQTPRYLIKTRGQQVTLSCSPISGHRSVSWYQQTPGQGLQFLFEYFSETQRNKGNFPGRFSGRQFSNSRSEMNVSTLELGDSALYLCASSLEVGSLESEQYFGPGTRLTVT.

This clonotype has at least ten counts. The chain employs TRBV27 and TRBJ2-1; 12 bases agree with TRBD2. Germline V lookup: CDR1 MNHEY, CDR2 SMNVEV (reference sequence). J lost 4 bases, V lost 6 bases, and 7 bases had no gene match. The CDR3 extends over 16 amino acids. CDR3 loop: CASSPSGRAFYNEQFF. The CDR3 DNA reads as TGTGCCAGCAGCCCTAGCGGGAGGGCGTTTTACAATGAGCAGTTCTTC.

In this sample, this clonotype turned up many times. V usage is TRBV2 and J usage is TRBJ2-2; the D gene is possibly TRBD1 (5 bases). V was shortened by 8 bases and J by 4 bases, with 17 bases between the two germline ends. This CDR3 spans 15 amino acids. Looked up from germline, CDR1 is SNHLY and CDR2 is FYNNEI. The CDR3, as DNA: TGTGCCAGCCTAGGGGCTCTAAAAACCACCGGGGAGCTGTTTTTT. Protein sequence: CASLGALKTTGELFF.

This clonotype was seen at least ten times. This chain uses TRBV20-1 with TRBJ2-3; the match to TRBD2 covers 8 bases. The CDR3 is 15 amino acids. J was trimmed by 1 base and V by 7 bases; bases with no gene match: 10. Per the germline V gene, CDR1 is DFQATT and CDR2 is SNEGSKA (reference sequence). The CDR3 loop is CSGRDGLAGTDTQYF. CDR3 DNA: TGCAGTGGGCGGGATGGACTAGCCGGCACAGATACGCAGTATTTT.

This clonotype came up many times. The CDR3: CATSRGGRVDQPQHF. DNA for the CDR3: TGTGCCACCTCCAGGGGGGGGCGGGTAGATCAGCCCCAGCATTTT. The chain links TRBV27 to TRBJ1-5; 7 positions match TRBD1. In germline, CDR1 is MNHEY, CDR2 SMNVEV (reference sequence). This CDR3 comprises 15 residues. Trimming removed 10 bases from V and 5 bases from J; junction bases left unmatched: 14.

The V call is TRBV19, the J call TRBJ2-3; D is unclear. Trimming pared 4 bases from V and 2 bases from J, leaving 7 bases between. The CDR3 is 13 amino acids. Germline V gives CDR1 LNHDA, CDR2 SQIVND (reference sequence). CDR3: CASSRAYTDTQYF. CDR3 sequence (DNA): TGTGCCAGTAGTAGGGCCTACACAGATACGCAGTATTTT. The whole variable domain, filled in from reference TRBV19 and TRBJ2-3, reads DGGITQSPKYLFRKEGQNVTLSCEQNLNHDAMYWYRQDPGQGLRLIYYSQIVNDFQKGDIAEGYSVSREKKESFPLTVTSAQKNPTAFYLCASSRAYTDTQYFGPGTRLTVL.

This clonotype showed up just a few times. The V and J genes are TRBV9 and TRBJ2-1; 12 nucleotides align to TRBD2. The CDR3 loop spans 16 amino acids. Per germline, CDR1 SGDLS and CDR2 YYNGEE. V trimming: 0 bases; J trimming: 6 bases; junction bases outside the gene matches: 4. In DNA, the CDR3 is TGTGCCAGCAGCGTAGGGCCTAGCGGGAGGGGCAATGAGCAGTTCTTC. Translating gives CASSVGPSGRGNEQFF.

The chain has TRBV11-2 and TRBJ1-2, with unresolved D. Germline loops: CDR1 SGHAT, CDR2 FQNNGV. CDR3 length: 13 amino acids. Trimming left V 5 bases short and J 7 bases short, with 14 bases between. The CDR3 bases are TGTGCCAGCAGCCAAGATCGTCGGGGTGGCTACACCTTC. It yields the protein CASSQDRRGGYTF.

The rearrangement uses TRBV3-1 and TRBJ2-2; D gene uncertain. The CDR3 has 15 amino acids. Trimming removed 6 bases at V and 0 bases at J, with 11 bases between. Germline-derived CDR1 and CDR2 are LGHDT and YNNKEL (reference sequence). CDR3 DNA sequence: TGTGCCAGCAGTGCAACCCCAGCGAACACCGGGGAGCTGTTTTTT. Amino acids: CASSATPANTGELFF.

A remark on this clonotype: This sequence may be a read error, since a much larger clone differs from it by one base. The chain is built from TRBV12-3 or TRBV12-4 and TRBJ2-1; D gene uncertain. The CDR3 length is 11 residues. Trimming removed 5 bases at V and 13 bases at J, with 12 bases between. The DNA for the CDR3 is TGTGCCAGCAGTGTTGAAGCGACCCAGTTCTTC. Translation: CASSVEATQFF.

This clonotype was counted a few times. The CDR3 DNA is TGTGCCAGCAGGCCGGGACAGGGAAACATTCAGTACTTC. Translated, it gives CASRPGQGNIQYF. The rearrangement joins TRBV12-3 or TRBV12-4 to TRBJ2-4; 9 bases agree with TRBD1. The CDR3 loop spans 13 amino acids. J lost 6 bases, V lost 6 bases, and 3 bases had no gene match.

This clonotype was recorded many times. This chain links TRBV20-1 with TRBJ2-7; possibly TRBD1 or TRBD2 for D (7 bases each). The CDR3 runs to 13 residues. CDR1 is DFQATT, CDR2 SNEGSKA, per germline (reference sequence). The V end was cut by 6 bases, the J end by 5 bases, with 17 bases between. This CDR3 reads CSAQGGSFDEQYF. The CDR3 DNA sequence: TGCAGTGCCCAGGGGGGGAGTTTCGACGAGCAGTACTTC.

Many counts were recorded for this clonotype. This rearrangement joins TRBV9 to TRBJ1-1; no definite D call. The CDR3 length is 13 residues. Germline CDR1 reads SGDLS; CDR2 reads YYNGEE. The germline V and J ends were trimmed by 0 bases and 3 bases, with 6 bases remaining between them. DNA of the CDR3: TGTGCCAGCAGCGTAGAATCGGACACTGAAGCTTTCTTT. Its protein product is CASSVESDTEAFF.

There are many counts of this clonotype. This chain connects TRBV27 to TRBJ2-7; D remains ambiguous. Trimming stripped 3 bases from V and 0 bases from J, with 6 bases between. The CDR3 totals 13 residues. Looked up from germline, CDR1 is MNHEY and CDR2 is SMNVEV (reference sequence). CDR3 sequence reads: CASSFSPSYEQYF. The CDR3 DNA follows: TGTGCCAGCAGTTTTTCCCCCTCCTACGAGCAGTACTTC.

A note on this clonotype: A clone one base away is much larger, so this may be a read error. The gene calls are TRBV18 and TRBJ2-1; D possibly corresponds to TRBD1 (5 bases). Germline-derived CDR1 and CDR2 are KGHSH and LQKENI. Trimming stripped 3 bases from V and 9 bases from J, with 12 bases between. The CDR3 extends over 13 amino acids. CDR3 sequence (DNA): TGTGCCAGCTCACCGTGGCAGGGAAGTGAGCAGTTCTTC. Translation: CASSPWQGSEQFF.

CDR3 nucleotide sequence: TGTGCCAGCAGCTTGGAAGGGGCGGACTATGGCTACACCTTC. It specifies CASSLEGADYGYTF. The gene calls are TRBV5-8 and TRBJ1-2; D possibly corresponds to TRBD1 (5 bases). In germline, CDR1 is SGHTS, CDR2 YDEGEE. Between the trimmed V and J ends, which lost 0 bases and 3 bases, there was a span of 9 bases. There are 14 residues in the CDR3.

The sample holds one count of this clonotype. At one end, the junction sequence differs from germline, possibly due to a read error. The genes are TRBV19 and TRBJ2-1, with 7 nucleotides matching TRBD2. CDR1 is LNHDA and CDR2 is SQIVND in the germline V gene (reference sequence). The CDR3 has 16 amino acids. The CDR3 coding sequence is TGTGCCAGTAAGAGAGAAGCGGGACGGAACTACAATGAGCAGCTCTTC. Translating gives CASKREAGRNYNEQLF.

The J gene is TRBJ2-1, the V gene TRBV18; 7 nucleotides line up with TRBD1. This CDR3 spans 20 amino acids. Germline assignment: CDR1 KGHSH and CDR2 LQKENI. V dropped 6 bases and J dropped 0; count of bases not matched to a gene: 20. CDR3 DNA: TGTGCCAGCTCGTTCAGCCGCCAGACGACAGGGCCCTACTCCTACAATGAGCAGTTCTTC. Translated: CASSFSRQTTGPYSYNEQFF.

This sequence joins TRBV4-2 and TRBJ2-7; 9 nucleotides align to TRBD2. The V segment lost 4 bases and the J segment 1 base; nucleotides outside the gene matches: 8. Germline assignment: CDR1 LGHNA and CDR2 YNFKEQ. This CDR3 comprises 16 residues. This chain's CDR3 is CASSLSLSGRSYEQYF. The CDR3 nucleotides read TGTGCCAGCAGCCTCTCGCTAAGCGGGAGGTCCTACGAGCAGTACTTC.

This clonotype was detected many times. The chain uses TRBV28 and TRBJ2-1; TRBD2 matches at 9 bases. CDR3 length equals 19 residues. The V and J ends lost 5 bases and 0 bases, in that order; junction bases with no gene match: 14. The germline V gene has CDR1 MDHEN and CDR2 SYDVKM. The CDR3 bases are TGTGCCAGCAGTCGACGCCCCTTCAGCGGGGGGACCTCCTACAATGAGCAGTTCTTC. It codes for CASSRRPFSGGTSYNEQFF. The full variable domain, rest sourced from reference TRBV28 and TRBJ2-1, is DVKVTQSSRYLVKRTGEKVFLECVQDMDHENMFWYRQDPGLGLRLIYFSYDVKMKEKGDIPEGYSVSREKKERFSLILESASTNQTSMYLCASSRRPFSGGTSYNEQFFGPGTRLTVL.

In regard to this clonotype: A much larger clonotype is one base distant, so this may be a read error. V usage is TRBV6-1 and J usage is TRBJ2-1, with 9 bases fitting TRBD1. Germline V gene sequence: CDR1 MNHNS, CDR2 SASEGT. The ends lost 1 base at V and 5 bases at J; junction bases unmatched: 6. The CDR3 has 16 residues. The CDR3 is CASSEVEGTGNNEQFF. The CDR3 DNA reads as TGTGCCAGCAGTGAAGTTGAGGGGACAGGGAACAATGAGCAGTTCTTC.

Ten or more counts support this clonotype. The chain has TRBV27 and TRBJ2-3, with TRBD2 as a possible D gene (5 bases). The CDR3 covers 13 residues. Germline CDR1 is MNHEY and CDR2 is SMNVEV (reference sequence). V was cut by 7 bases and J by 6 bases, with 14 bases left in between. The CDR3 coding sequence is TGTGCCAGCACCACTAATTCGGGGGATACGCAGTATTTT. Protein: CASTTNSGDTQYF.

This clonotype was recorded many times. The chain has TRBV2 and TRBJ1-2, with 9 bases identical to TRBD1. Germline lookup yields CDR1 SNHLY and CDR2 FYNNEI. V dropped 6 bases and J dropped 2; count of bases not matched to a gene: 4. CDR3 length equals 14 residues. The chain's CDR3 is CASRAGQGNYGYTF. CDR3 nucleotides: TGTGCCAGCAGGGCGGGACAGGGAAACTATGGCTACACCTTC. The entire variable domain, with the rest obtained from reference TRBV2 and TRBJ1-2, is as follows: EPEVTQTPSHQVTQMGQEVILRCVPISNHLYFYWYRQILGQKVEFLVSFYNNEISEKSEIFDDQFSVERPDGSNFTLKIRSTKLEDSAMYFCASRAGQGNYGYTFGSGTRLTVV.

V gene TRBV20-1 combines with J gene TRBJ2-7, with 11 bases lining up with TRBD2. The CDR3 has 13 residues. CDR1 DFQATT and CDR2 SNEGSKA come from the germline V gene (reference sequence). V dropped 5 bases and J dropped 3; count of bases not matched to a gene: 3. The CDR3 is CSAQGLADYEQYF. The CDR3 DNA sequence: TGCAGTGCTCAGGGACTAGCGGACTACGAGCAGTACTTC.

This clonotype occurred many times. One end of the junction is discordant with germline, which a read error may explain. The chain uses TRBV28 and TRBJ1-5; the D is unclear. The CDR3 runs to 11 residues. Germline-derived CDR1 and CDR2 are MDHEN and SYDVKM. In DNA, the CDR3 is TGTGCCAGCAGTTCTGGCAACTACTTGGATTTT. It encodes CASSSGNYLDF.

There are a few counts of this clonotype. A junction end diverges from the germline sequence, so it may reflect a read error. The chain combines TRBV11-2 with TRBJ2-7, with 11 nucleotides matching TRBD2. Germline loops: CDR1 SGHAT, CDR2 FQNNGV. The CDR3 has 15 residues. The CDR3 is CASSHTSGSSYGQYF. As DNA, the CDR3 is TGTGCCAGCAGCCACACTAGCGGGAGCTCCTACGGGCAGTACTTC.